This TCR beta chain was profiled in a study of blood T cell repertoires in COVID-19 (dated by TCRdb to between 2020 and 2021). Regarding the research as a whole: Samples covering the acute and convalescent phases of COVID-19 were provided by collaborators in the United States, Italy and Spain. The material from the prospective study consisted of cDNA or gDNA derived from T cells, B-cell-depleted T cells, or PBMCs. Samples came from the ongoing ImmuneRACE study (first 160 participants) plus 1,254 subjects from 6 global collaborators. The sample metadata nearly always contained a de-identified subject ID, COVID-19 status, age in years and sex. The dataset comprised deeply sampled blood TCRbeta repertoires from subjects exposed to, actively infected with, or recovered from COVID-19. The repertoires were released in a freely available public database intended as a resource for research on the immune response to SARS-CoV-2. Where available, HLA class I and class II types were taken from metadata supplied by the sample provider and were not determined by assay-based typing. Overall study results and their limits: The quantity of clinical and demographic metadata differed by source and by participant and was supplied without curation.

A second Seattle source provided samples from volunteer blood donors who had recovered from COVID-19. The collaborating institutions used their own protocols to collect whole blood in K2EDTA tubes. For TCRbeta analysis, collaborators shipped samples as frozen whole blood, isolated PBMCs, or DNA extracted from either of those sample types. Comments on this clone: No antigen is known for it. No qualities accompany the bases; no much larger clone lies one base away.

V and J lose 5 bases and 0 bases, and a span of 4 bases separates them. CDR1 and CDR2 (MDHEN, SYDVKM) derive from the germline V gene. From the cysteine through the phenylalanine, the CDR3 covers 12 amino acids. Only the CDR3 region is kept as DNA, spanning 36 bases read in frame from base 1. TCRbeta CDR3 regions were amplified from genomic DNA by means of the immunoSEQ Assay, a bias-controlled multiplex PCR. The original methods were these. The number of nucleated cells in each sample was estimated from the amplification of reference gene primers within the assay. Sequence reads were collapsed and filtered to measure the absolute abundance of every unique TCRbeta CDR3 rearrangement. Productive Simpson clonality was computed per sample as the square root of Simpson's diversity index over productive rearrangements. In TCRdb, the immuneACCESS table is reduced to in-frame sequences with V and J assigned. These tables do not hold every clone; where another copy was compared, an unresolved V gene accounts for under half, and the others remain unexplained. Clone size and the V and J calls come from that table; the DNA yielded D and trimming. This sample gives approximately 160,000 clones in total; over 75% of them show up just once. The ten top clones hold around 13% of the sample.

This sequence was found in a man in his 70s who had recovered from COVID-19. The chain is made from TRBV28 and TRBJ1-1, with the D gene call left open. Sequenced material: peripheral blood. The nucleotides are TGTGCCAGCAGTATTATGAACACTGAAGCTTTCTTT. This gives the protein CASSIMNTEAFF.